One and the same sample provided the 19 T cell receptor beta chains below, sequenced in a study of blood T cell repertoires in COVID-19. Sequencing used immunoSEQ multiplex PCR; TCRdb keeps in-frame clones, though not all of them. The sample lists about 160,000 clones, 60% to 80% occurring once. The sequenced sample consisted of peripheral blood. These receptors were collected from a man in his sixties or seventies with acute or convalescent COVID-19.

The CDR3 coding sequence is TGCGCCAGCAGCCAAGATCGGACACGGTCCCCCCTCCACTTT. Amino acid sequence: CASSQDRTRSPLHF. The chain is built from TRBV4-3 and TRBJ1-6; D is possibly TRBD1 (5 bases). This CDR3 spans 14 amino acids. Looked up from germline, CDR1 is LGHNA and CDR2 is YSLEER. Deletions cut 0 bases from V and 13 bases from J, with 13 bases between.

The chain joins TRBV11-2 to TRBJ2-1, with 16 bases identical to TRBD2. The V gene's germline CDR1 is SGHAT and CDR2 FQNNGV. Trimming cost V 5 bases and J 15 bases; bases outside gene matches: 7. This CDR3 has 14 residues. CDR3: CASSRTGTSGRGFF. Here the CDR3 DNA reads TGTGCCAGCAGCAGAACCGGGACTAGCGGGAGGGGGTTCTTC.

V gene TRBV19 combines with J gene TRBJ2-1; 9 bases align to TRBD2. The junction had 13 bases not matched to a gene; V was cut back by 8 bases and J by 8 bases. Germline assignment: CDR1 LNHDA and CDR2 SQIVND (reference sequence). This CDR3 spans 15 amino acids. CDR3 in DNA: TGTGCCAGTGAGGGATCTAGCGGGGATGTCGATGAGCAGTTCTTC. Translating it yields CASEGSSGDVDEQFF.

The chain carries TRBV5-1 and TRBJ1-1, with D hard to call. The CDR3 sequence is 14 residues long. The germline V gene has CDR1 SGHRS and CDR2 YFSETQ. V lost 3 bases and J 6 bases, leaving 15 bases between the germline ends. The CDR3 sequence is CASSSGSLDAEAFF. The CDR3 nucleotides read TGCGCCAGCAGCTCTGGGAGCCTTGACGCTGAAGCTTTCTTT.

The gene calls are TRBV5-1 and TRBJ1-1, with D maybe TRBD1 (6 bases). Per germline, CDR1 SGHRS and CDR2 YFSETQ. The CDR3 totals 14 residues. Trimming took 4 bases from V and 6 from J, leaving 16 bases between them. The CDR3 is CASSNPGQGAEAFF. As DNA, the CDR3 is TGCGCCAGCAGCAATCCGGGACAAGGCGCTGAAGCTTTCTTT.

The chain employs TRBV7-9 and TRBJ1-1; possible D gene TRBD1, 5 bases. V lost 5 bases and J lost 4, with 17 bases in between. The CDR3 spans 15 residues. Germline V gene data show CDR1 as SEHNR and CDR2 as FQNEAQ (reference sequence). CDR3 amino acids: CASSPPQGGATEAFF. DNA for the CDR3: TGTGCCAGCAGCCCCCCGCAGGGAGGGGCCACTGAAGCTTTCTTT.

This sequence joins TRBV3-1 (or the pseudogene TRBV3-2) and TRBJ2-7, with TRBD2 matching 9 bases. The length of the CDR3 is 15 residues. Trimming removed 2 bases from V and 7 bases from J; junction bases left unmatched: 9. Germline loops: CDR1 LGHDT, CDR2 YNNKEL (reference sequence). The CDR3 bases are TGTGCCAGCAGCCAATCGAGAGCGGGAGGCGATGAGCAGTACTTC. Encoded protein: CASSQSRAGGDEQYF.

The gene calls are TRBV19 and TRBJ2-7; 7 nucleotides line up with TRBD1. The V gene's germline CDR1 is LNHDA and CDR2 SQIVND (reference sequence). Losses at the gene ends were 5 bases for V and 2 bases for J; bases not matched to a gene: 9. This CDR3 comprises 15 residues. CDR3 in DNA: TGTGCCAGTAGTCCGCTCCGGGACAGAGCCTACGAGCAGTACTTC. Translating it yields CASSPLRDRAYEQYF.

The chain employs TRBV27 and TRBJ1-1, with D tentatively TRBD1 (6 bases). The CDR3 loop spans 14 amino acids. Germline values: CDR1 MNHEY, CDR2 SMNVEV (reference sequence). Trimming stripped 3 bases from V and 1 base from J, with 9 bases between. CDR3: CASSFGQKNTEAFF. The CDR3 DNA is TGTGCCAGCAGTTTTGGACAGAAGAACACTGAAGCTTTCTTT.

V is TRBV5-6 and J is TRBJ2-5; D gene ambiguous. Trimming left V 4 bases short and J 7 bases short, with 11 bases between. Germline values: CDR1 SGHDT, CDR2 YYEEEE. The CDR3 has 12 residues. The DNA for the CDR3 is TGTGCCAGCAGCAGCCTATTCGGGACCCAGTACTTC. It is translated as CASSSLFGTQYF. The entire variable domain, with the rest obtained from reference TRBV5-6 and TRBJ2-5, is as follows: DAGVTQSPTHLIKTRGQQVTLRCSPKSGHDTVSWYQQALGQGPQFIFQYYEEEERQRGNFPDRFSGHQFPNYSSELNVNALLLGDSALYLCASSSLFGTQYFGPGTRLLVL.

This chain links TRBV11-2 with TRBJ1-2; possibly TRBD1 for D (5 bases). This CDR3 has 14 residues. Trimming cost V 7 bases and J 4 bases, with 16 bases left between them. Germline-derived CDR1 and CDR2 are SGHAT and FQNNGV. The CDR3 loop reads CASTLRQGAYGYTF. CDR3 nucleotide sequence: TGTGCCAGCACCTTGAGGCAGGGCGCCTATGGCTACACCTTC.

The gene calls are TRBV7-9 and TRBJ2-7; 7 bases agree with TRBD1. Germline values: CDR1 SEHNR, CDR2 FQNEAQ (reference sequence). This CDR3 spans 19 amino acids. Trimming cost V 0 bases and J 7 bases; bases outside gene matches: 21. CDR3 amino acids: CASSLAVQGSSAALWEQYF. CDR3 DNA sequence: TGTGCCAGCAGCTTAGCGGTACAGGGGAGTAGCGCGGCCCTCTGGGAGCAGTACTTC.

V and J are TRBV28 and TRBJ1-1; D call uncertain. Per germline, CDR1 MDHEN and CDR2 SYDVKM. Trimming shortened V by 1 base and J by 1 base, and 7 bases separated the two germline ends. The CDR3 contains 14 residues. The CDR3 nucleotides read TGTGCCAGCAGTTTATTGTCAGGGAACACTGAAGCTTTCTTT. Amino acid sequence: CASSLLSGNTEAFF.

The genes are TRBV5-4 and TRBJ1-2, with 7 bases lining up with TRBD1. The CDR3 is 12 amino acids. V lost 4 bases and J lost 4; bases outside the gene matches: 1. Per the germline V gene, CDR1 is SGHNT and CDR2 is YYREEE (reference sequence). The CDR3 DNA reads as TGTGCCAGCAGCCGGACAGGCTATGGCTACACCTTC. This gives the protein CASSRTGYGYTF. Together with reference TRBV5-4 and TRBJ1-2, the CDR3 gives the full variable domain: ETGVTQSPTHLIKTRGQQVTLRCSSQSGHNTVSWYQQALGQGPQFIFQYYREEENGRGNFPPRFSGLQFPNYSSELNVNALELDDSALYLCASSRTGYGYTFGSGTRLTVV.

The chain employs TRBV30 and TRBJ2-1, with TRBD2 identical over 8 bases. J lost 4 bases, V lost 3 bases, and 8 bases had no gene match. Germline CDR1 is GTSNPN and CDR2 is SVGIG (reference sequence). The CDR3 runs 15 residues. The CDR3 sequence: CAWSSSGTFYNEQFF. The DNA of the CDR3 is TGTGCCTGGAGCAGTAGCGGGACGTTTTACAATGAGCAGTTCTTC. Full variable domain (outside the CDR3, taken from reference TRBV30 and TRBJ2-1): SQTIHQWPATLVQPVGSPLSLECTVEGTSNPNLYWYRQAAGRGLQLLFYSVGIGQISSEVPQNLSASRPQDRQFILSSKKLLLSDSGFYLCAWSSSGTFYNEQFFGPGTRLTVL.

At least ten counts were recorded for this clone. V gene TRBV4-2 combines with J gene TRBJ2-7; 10 positions agree with TRBD2. CDR3 length: 16 amino acids. The ends lost 4 bases at V and 6 bases at J; junction bases unmatched: 12. In germline, CDR1 is LGHNA, CDR2 YNFKEQ. This CDR3 reads CASSLSGLAPAGEQYF. In DNA form, the CDR3 reads TGTGCCAGCAGCCTATCGGGACTAGCGCCAGCCGGCGAGCAGTACTTC.

The rearrangement links TRBV6-5 to TRBJ2-1, with 12 bases fitting TRBD2. With V trimmed by 4 bases and J by 7 bases, 5 bases remained unmatched. This CDR3 contains 15 residues. Germline lookup yields CDR1 MNHEY and CDR2 SVGAGI. The CDR3 DNA is TGTGCCAGCAGTTTCGGACTAGCGGGGATGAATGAGCAGTTCTTC. It specifies CASSFGLAGMNEQFF.

For the CDR3, the DNA is TGCGCCAGCAGATTCACCAGGGGGCGCGACGAGCAGTACTTC. The encoded protein is CASRFTRGRDEQYF. The chain joins TRBV5-1 to TRBJ2-7, with 8 bases lining up with TRBD1. CDR1 is SGHRS, CDR2 YFSETQ, per germline. The CDR3 consists of 14 residues. Trimming took 5 bases from V and 5 from J; bases not matched to a gene: 9.

The chain uses TRBV6-6 and TRBJ2-3; 16 bases are a match to TRBD2. The CDR3 contains 21 residues. The J segment lost 2 bases and the V segment lost 6 bases, leaving 17 bases of the junction unmatched. The germline gives CDR1 MNHNY, CDR2 SVGAGI (reference sequence). Here the CDR3 DNA reads TGTGCCAGCAGCCCCCTCCCTGGGACTAGCGGGAGGGCCGGAAACACAGATACGCAGTATTTT. Its translation is CASSPLPGTSGRAGNTDTQYF.